This TCR beta chain was sequenced in a study of radiotherapy plus CTLA-4 blockade in lung cancer. In germline, CDR1 is WNHNN, CDR2 SYGVQD (reference sequence). Trimming stripped 3 bases from V and 5 bases from J, with 13 bases between. This CDR3 comprises 14 residues. Overall study results and limits: Once radiotherapy plus ipilimumab had been given, TCR clones derived from tumor expanded in blood.

Points on this clone: The target antigen is unknown.

People whose metastatic non-small-cell lung cancer was chemo-refractory got focal radiation along with CTLA-4 blockade by ipilimumab. The assay was immunoSEQ multiplex PCR, and TCRdb's table has in-frame clones only and misses some. The sample has roughly 90,000 clones, around 83% seen once. The sequencing used peripheral blood, collected from a patient treated with radiotherapy plus ipilimumab. The chain carries TRBV10-1 and TRBJ2-5; D is perhaps TRBD2 (6 bases). This sequence originates from a human donor with non-small cell lung cancer that progressed on radiotherapy plus ipilimumab. The CDR3 DNA reads as TGCGCCAGCAGTGACTCGGGAGCCCTGGAGACCCAGTACTTC. It specifies CASSDSGALETQYF.